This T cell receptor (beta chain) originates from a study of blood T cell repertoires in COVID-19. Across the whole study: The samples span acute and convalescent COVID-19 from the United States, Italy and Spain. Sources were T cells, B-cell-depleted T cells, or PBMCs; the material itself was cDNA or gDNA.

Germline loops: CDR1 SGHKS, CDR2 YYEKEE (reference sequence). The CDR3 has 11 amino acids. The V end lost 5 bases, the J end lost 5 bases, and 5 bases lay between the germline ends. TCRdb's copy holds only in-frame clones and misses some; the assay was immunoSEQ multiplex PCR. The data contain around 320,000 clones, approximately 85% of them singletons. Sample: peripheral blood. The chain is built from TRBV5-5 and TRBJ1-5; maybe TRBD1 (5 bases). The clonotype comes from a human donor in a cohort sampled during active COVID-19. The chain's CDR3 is CASRQDQPQHF. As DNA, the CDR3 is TGTGCCAGCAGACAGGATCAGCCCCAGCATTTT.